Following are 21 T cell receptor beta chains from one sample sequenced in a study of human T cells and chemical hapten exposure. Regarding time point: pre-sensitization, week 0. Treatment in this sample: therapeutic diphenylcyclopropenone sensitization with weekly scalp DPC. TCRdb redid the calling of the RACE reads with MiXCR, one entry per CDR3 protein. The sample carries about 85,000 distinct CDR3 sequences, approximately 9% recorded once. The specimen was whole blood, collected in connection with sensitization to the hapten diphenylcyclopropenone (DPC). The origin of the receptors is a man aged 35 to 55 with alopecia areata. Some clones in this sample may be carry-over from other donors' samples.

The sample holds a few counts of this clonotype. The rearrangement joins TRBV2 to TRBJ2-1, with TRBD1 identical over 7 bases. Losses at the gene ends were 6 bases for V and 9 bases for J; bases not matched to a gene: 14. The germline V gene encodes CDR1 SNHLY and CDR2 FYNNEI. This CDR3 region has 15 residues. The CDR3 here is CASSQRQGTGPEQFF. CDR3 in DNA: TGTGCCAGCAGCCAGCGACAGGGCACAGGACCTGAGCAGTTCTTC. The variable domain in full, with the rest retrieved from reference TRBV2 and TRBJ2-1, is EPEVTQTPSHQVTQMGQEVILRCVPISNHLYFYWYRQILGQKVEFLVSFYNNEISEKSEIFDDQFSVERPDGSNFTLKIRSTKLEDSAMYFCASSQRQGTGPEQFFGPGTRLTVL.

The rearrangement uses TRBV30 and TRBJ1-3, with a weak D call TRBD1 (5 bases). Germline CDR1 GTSNPN, CDR2 SVGIG (reference sequence). V lost 2 bases and J lost 4, with 12 bases in between. The CDR3 is 14 amino acids. CDR3 in amino acids: CAWSQGTAGNTIYF. The CDR3 DNA is TGTGCCTGGAGTCAAGGGACGGCCGGAAACACCATATATTTT.

In its sample, this clonotype was seen a few times. This sequence joins TRBV6-1 and TRBJ2-2; perhaps TRBD2 as D (6 bases). The CDR3 length is 15 residues. CDR1 and CDR2 from the germline V gene are MNHNS and SASEGT. V lost 5 bases and J lost 4, with 14 bases in between. The CDR3 DNA is TGTGCCAGCAGTTCCCGGACTATCCTCACCGGGGAGCTGTTTTTT. Translation: CASSSRTILTGELFF.

A few counts support this clonotype. The CDR3 sequence is CASSLLAGVAADTQYF. DNA of the CDR3: TGTGCCAGCAGCCTATTAGCGGGAGTAGCCGCAGATACGCAGTATTTT. V gene TRBV9 combines with J gene TRBJ2-3, with TRBD2 identical over 9 bases. Per the germline V gene, CDR1 is SGDLS and CDR2 is YYNGEE. The CDR3 totals 16 residues. The V segment lost 4 bases and the J segment 4 bases; nucleotides outside the gene matches: 10. Filled out from reference TRBV9 and TRBJ2-3, the complete variable domain reads DSGVTQTPKHLITATGQRVTLRCSPRSGDLSVYWYQQSLDQGLQFLIQYYNGEERAKGNILERFSAQQFPDLHSELNLSSLELGDSALYFCASSLLAGVAADTQYFGPGTRLTVL.

Many counts were recorded for this clonotype. The CDR3 loop reads CASSERDRIQETQYF. The CDR3, as DNA: TGTGCCAGCAGTGAGCGGGACCGAATCCAAGAGACCCAGTACTTC. The chain has TRBV25-1 and TRBJ2-5; tentative D call: TRBD2 (6 bases). Germline V gene lookup returns CDR1 MGHDK and CDR2 SYGVNS. Trimming cost V 3 bases and J 1 base, with 12 bases left between them. CDR3 length: 15 amino acids.

The J gene is TRBJ2-2, the V gene TRBV20-1; D unresolved. CDR3 length: 14 residues. Germline V gene data show CDR1 as DFQATT and CDR2 as SNEGSKA (reference sequence). V was pared by 5 bases and J by 1 base, with 11 bases between. CDR3 DNA sequence: TGCAGTGCTTTAGGACCTTTGAACACCGGGGAGCTGTTTTTT. Translating it yields CSALGPLNTGELFF.

This clonotype was found many times. The chain recombines TRBV5-1 with TRBJ2-5; 7 bases map to TRBD1. Germline V gene lookup returns CDR1 SGHRS and CDR2 YFSETQ. The CDR3 runs 13 residues. With 4 bases clipped from V and 5 bases from J, the junction kept 5 bases outside the gene matches. This CDR3 is CASSPQGDETQYF. CDR3 DNA sequence: TGCGCCAGCAGCCCTCAGGGGGACGAGACCCAGTACTTC.

This clonotype was detected ten times or more. J is TRBJ1-2 and V is TRBV20-1, with unresolved D. Germline lookup yields CDR1 DFQATT and CDR2 SNEGSKA (reference sequence). V dropped 0 bases and J dropped 7 bases, with 12 bases sitting between them. The CDR3 spans 13 residues. In nucleotides, the CDR3 is TGCAGTGCTAGAGATTCCCGGGCTTCTGGCTACACCTTC. Its protein is CSARDSRASGYTF.

The V call is TRBV6-1, the J call TRBJ2-7; the match to TRBD2 covers 9 bases. V lost 2 bases to trimming and J lost 3 bases; unmatched junction nucleotides: 5. From germline, CDR1 is MNHNS and CDR2 SASEGT. This CDR3 is 15 amino acids long. This CDR3 is CASSEWLAGNYEQYF. The DNA of the CDR3 is TGTGCCAGCAGTGAATGGCTAGCGGGGAACTACGAGCAGTACTTC.

The genes are TRBV6-5 and TRBJ2-7; tentative D call: TRBD2 (5 bases). Germline assignment: CDR1 MNHEY and CDR2 SVGAGI. Between the trimmed V and J ends, which lost 3 bases and 5 bases, there was a span of 20 bases. This CDR3 has 16 residues. CDR3 nucleotides: TGTGCCAGCAGTTATATGAGGGCAGCGATTGGTGACGAGCAGTACTTC. This translates into CASSYMRAAIGDEQYF.

In this sample, this clonotype turned up many times. V is TRBV12-3 or TRBV12-4 and J is TRBJ1-6; D remains unclear. This CDR3 is 14 amino acids long. Trimming pared 8 bases from V and 7 bases from J, leaving 15 bases between. The CDR3 is CASALSASNSPLHF. Here the CDR3 DNA reads TGTGCCAGCGCCCTTTCCGCGTCGAATTCACCCCTCCACTTT.

This clonotype was recorded a few times. The chain joins TRBV20-1 to TRBJ2-1; 7 bases are a match to TRBD2. Trimming took 0 bases from V and 4 from J; bases not matched to a gene: 3. The germline V gene has CDR1 DFQATT and CDR2 SNEGSKA (reference sequence). CDR3 size: 14 residues. The CDR3: CSARDTSVYNEQFF. CDR3 DNA: TGCAGTGCTAGAGATACTAGCGTTTACAATGAGCAGTTCTTC.

This clonotype was seen a handful of times. The chain uses TRBV4-3 and TRBJ1-4; the D gene is possibly TRBD1 (6 bases). The ends were cut back, 2 bases at V and 6 bases at J, with 13 bases in the middle. CDR1 is LGHNA and CDR2 is YSLEER in the germline V gene. The CDR3 contains 15 residues. In nucleotides, the CDR3 is TGCGCCAGCAGCCAAATTACAGGGATGGATGAAAAACTGTTTTTT. This sequence encodes CASSQITGMDEKLFF.

In its sample, this clonotype was seen a few times. The chain combines TRBV6-2 or TRBV6-3 with TRBJ2-1; no definite D call. Germline CDR1 is MNHEY and CDR2 is SVGEGT. The CDR3 extends over 13 amino acids. The V end was cut by 7 bases, the J end by 9 bases, with 16 bases between. The CDR3 nucleotides are TGTGCCAGCAAGAACGGACCGCTGACTGAGCAGTTCTTC. It is translated as CASKNGPLTEQFF.

In its sample, this clonotype was seen many times. The V and J genes are TRBV28 and TRBJ1-5, with D perhaps TRBD1 (6 bases). The germline CDR1 and CDR2 sequences are MDHEN and SYDVKM. The CDR3 length is 14 residues. The V end was cut by 4 bases, the J end by 4 bases, with 11 bases between. The DNA for the CDR3 is TGTGCCAGCAGTTCCCCCAGGGGAAATCAGCCCCAGCATTTT. Translating gives CASSSPRGNQPQHF.

This clonotype has ten or more counts. The gene calls are TRBV7-9 and TRBJ1-2, with D unresolved. This CDR3 has 15 amino acids. The V gene's germline CDR1 is SEHNR and CDR2 FQNEAQ (reference sequence). The V end was cut by 0 bases, the J end by 0 bases, with 8 bases between. The CDR3 DNA sequence: TGTGCCAGCAGCTTAGCGGGCAGAGCTAACTATGGCTACACCTTC. It is translated as CASSLAGRANYGYTF.

This rearrangement joins TRBV3-1 to TRBJ2-7, with 8 positions matching TRBD1. This CDR3 region has 13 residues. CDR1 and CDR2 from the germline V gene are LGHDT and YNNKEL (reference sequence). V trimming: 6 bases; J trimming: 4 bases; junction bases outside the gene matches: 5. CDR3 bases: TGTGCCAGCAGTCGGACAGGGCCTTACGAGCAGTACTTC. It encodes CASSRTGPYEQYF.

This clonotype was detected a few times. This sequence joins TRBV29-1 and TRBJ2-7, with D maybe TRBD1 (8 bases). Germline CDR1 and CDR2: SQVTM and ANQGSEA. The V end lost 4 bases, the J end lost 4 bases, and 17 bases lay between the germline ends. There are 14 residues in the CDR3. As DNA, the CDR3 is TGCAGCGTTGTGGGTACAGGGGGGGGTTACGAGCAGTACTTC. Translating gives CSVVGTGGGYEQYF.

V gene TRBV28 combines with J gene TRBJ2-1, with 7 bases fitting TRBD2. CDR3 length: 14 residues. Per germline, CDR1 MDHEN and CDR2 SYDVKM. V trimming: 3 bases; J trimming: 10 bases; junction bases outside the gene matches: 9. The CDR3: CASSLLAGAQEQFF. CDR3 DNA sequence: TGTGCCAGCAGTTTGTTGGCGGGAGCACAGGAGCAGTTCTTC.

There are many counts of this clonotype. Here the CDR3 reads CASSQEWANEQFF. The CDR3 DNA is TGTGCCAGCAGCCAAGAATGGGCCAATGAGCAGTTCTTC. V gene TRBV14 combines with J gene TRBJ2-1; D not resolved. This CDR3 is built from 13 residues. V lost 0 bases and J lost 6, with 6 bases in between. CDR1 is SGHDN, CDR2 FVKESK, per germline.

About this clonotype itself: A read error may produce the germline difference seen at one junction end. The chain combines TRBV10-3 with TRBJ2-3; D unresolved. Germline assignment: CDR1 ENHRY and CDR2 SYGVKD. The CDR3 runs 12 residues. CDR3 bases: TGTGCCATCAGGGAGTCCACAGATACGCAGTATTTT. The encoded protein is CAIRESTDTQYF.